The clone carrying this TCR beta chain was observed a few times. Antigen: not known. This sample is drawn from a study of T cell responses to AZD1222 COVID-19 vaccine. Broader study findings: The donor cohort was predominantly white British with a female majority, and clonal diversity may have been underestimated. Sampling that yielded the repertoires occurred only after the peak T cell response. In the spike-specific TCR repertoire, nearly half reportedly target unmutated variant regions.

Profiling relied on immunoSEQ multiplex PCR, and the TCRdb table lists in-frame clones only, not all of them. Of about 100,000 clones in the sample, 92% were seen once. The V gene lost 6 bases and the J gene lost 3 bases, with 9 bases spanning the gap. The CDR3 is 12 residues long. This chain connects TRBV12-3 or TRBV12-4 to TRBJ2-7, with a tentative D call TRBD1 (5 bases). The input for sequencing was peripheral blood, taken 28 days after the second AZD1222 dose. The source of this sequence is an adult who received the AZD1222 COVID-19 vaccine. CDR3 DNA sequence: TGTGCCAGCAGCTCGGACAACTACGAGCAGTACTTC. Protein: CASSSDNYEQYF.